This record looks at one T cell receptor (beta chain) sequence and its context. Its antigen is undetermined. Each CDR3 protein is one row after TCRdb ran MiXCR on the RT-PCR reads. Seen here are under 750,000 distinct CDR3 sequences, roughly 10% observed once, and the top ten hold roughly a tenth. Germline loops: CDR1 MNHEY, CDR2 SVGAGI. The CDR3 totals 15 residues. The V and J ends lost 2 bases and 5 bases respectively, with 12 bases between them. This sample was taken from a study of response to subunit inactivated influenza vaccine. Study-level results: The authors put forward the suggestion that each seasonal influenza vaccination may bring in only a limited number of new T cells.

J is TRBJ1-4 and V is TRBV6-5; TRBD1 is a possible D gene (5 bases). The origin of this receptor is a man between 50 and 59 years old who received an inactivated influenza vaccine. This sample comprised PBMCs from blood, obtained on the day of vaccination. CDR3 sequence: CASSYVQGRNEKLFF. Here the CDR3 DNA reads TGTGCCAGCAGTTACGTTCAGGGTCGCAATGAAAAACTGTTTTTT.